The present T cell receptor beta chain was sequenced within a study of CD8 T cells in ankylosing spondylitis. Broader study findings: Past research had described some motif variants in reactive arthritis synovial fluid and blood. A TCR beta motif made of eight highly homologous variants seemed typical of ankylosing spondylitis blood. As for the disease-linked clones, they showed a CD8+ phenotype and occurred at relatively low frequencies in peripheral blood.

Germline lookup yields CDR1 SGHTA and CDR2 FQGNSA. The length of the CDR3 is 14 residues. The ends were cut back, 4 bases at V and 4 bases at J, with 11 bases in the middle. TCR beta libraries were made by quantitative 5'-RACE with molecular barcodes. TCRdb re-analysed the 5' RACE reads in MiXCR, keeping a single row per CDR3 protein. The table has about 240,000 distinct CDR3 sequences, less than 10% seen once; the top ten hold nearly 7%. This clonotype was observed many times. Antigen specificity is unknown. This clonotype was sampled from a male donor with ankylosing spondylitis or in good health (not recorded which). The J gene is TRBJ2-1, the V gene TRBV7-2; D unresolved. Specimen: blood, either unsorted or a sorted T cell fraction (not recorded which). CDR3 sequence: CASSSDQTYNEQFF. The DNA for the CDR3 is TGTGCCAGCAGCTCAGATCAAACTTACAATGAGCAGTTCTTC.